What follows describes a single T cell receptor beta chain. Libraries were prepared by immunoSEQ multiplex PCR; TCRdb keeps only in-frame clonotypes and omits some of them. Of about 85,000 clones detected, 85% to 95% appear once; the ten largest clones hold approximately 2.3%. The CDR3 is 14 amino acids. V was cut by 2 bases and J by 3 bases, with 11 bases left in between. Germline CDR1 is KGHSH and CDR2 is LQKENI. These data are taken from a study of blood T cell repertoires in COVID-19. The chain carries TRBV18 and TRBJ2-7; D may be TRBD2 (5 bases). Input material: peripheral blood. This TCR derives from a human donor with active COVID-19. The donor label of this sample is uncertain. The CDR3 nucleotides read TGTGCCAGCTCACCAAGTGGGGAGATCTACGAGCAGTACTTC. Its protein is CASSPSGEIYEQYF. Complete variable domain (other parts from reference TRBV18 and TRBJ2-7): NAGVMQNPRHLVRRRGQEARLRCSPMKGHSHVYWYRQLPEEGLKFMVYLQKENIIDESGMPKERFSAEFPKEGPSILRIQQVVRGDSAAYFCASSPSGEIYEQYFGPGTRLTVT.